What follows describes a single T cell receptor beta chain. The data derive from a study of blood T cell repertoires in COVID-19. The ends lost 0 bases at V and 8 bases at J; junction bases unmatched: 8. Germline assignment: CDR1 SGHAT and CDR2 FQNNGV. This CDR3 has 16 residues. Using immunoSEQ multiplex PCR, the repertoire was profiled, and TCRdb retains in-frame clones only, with some absent. The sample records about 210,000 clones, about 86% being singletons. The sequenced sample consisted of PBMCs or T cells enriched from blood (not recorded which). The clonotype comes from a woman in her fifties or sixties with acute COVID-19. The V and J genes are TRBV11-2 and TRBJ2-1, with 9 bases fitting TRBD1. CDR3 DNA sequence: TGTGCCAGCAGCTTAGAACCGGGACAGGGAGTCCATGAGCAGTTCTTC. Protein product: CASSLEPGQGVHEQFF. The complete variable domain, with remaining parts taken from reference TRBV11-2 and TRBJ2-1, reads EAGVAQSPRYKIIEKRQSVAFWCNPISGHATLYWYQQILGQGPKLLIQFQNNGVVDDSQLPKDRFSAERLKGVDSTLKIQPAKLEDSAVYLCASSLEPGQGVHEQFFGPGTRLTVL.